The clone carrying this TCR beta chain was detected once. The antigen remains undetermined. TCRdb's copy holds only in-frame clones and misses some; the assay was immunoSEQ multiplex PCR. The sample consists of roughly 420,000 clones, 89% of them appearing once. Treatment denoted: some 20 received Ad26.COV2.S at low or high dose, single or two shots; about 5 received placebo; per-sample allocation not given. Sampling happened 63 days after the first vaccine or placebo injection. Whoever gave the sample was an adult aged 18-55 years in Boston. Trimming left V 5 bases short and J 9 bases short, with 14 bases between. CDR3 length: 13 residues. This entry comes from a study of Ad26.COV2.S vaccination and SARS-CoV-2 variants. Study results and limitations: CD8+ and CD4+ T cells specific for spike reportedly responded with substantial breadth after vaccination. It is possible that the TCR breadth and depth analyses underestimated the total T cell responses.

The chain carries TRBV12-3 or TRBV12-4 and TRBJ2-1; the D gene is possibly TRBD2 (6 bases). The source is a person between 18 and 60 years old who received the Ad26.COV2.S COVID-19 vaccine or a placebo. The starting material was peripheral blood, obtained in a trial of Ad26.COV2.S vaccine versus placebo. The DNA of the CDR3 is TGTGCCAGCAGTACCTCACTAGCTGTTGAGCAGTTCTTC. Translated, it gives CASSTSLAVEQFF.